This TCR beta chain is from a study of post-analysis software for immune sequencing data. On this clonotype: Its antigen is not known.

The CDR3 sequence is 15 residues long. After removal of 5 bases from V and 2 bases from J, the junction contained 7 bases not matched to a gene. Germline-derived CDR1 and CDR2 are SGHTA and FQGNSA. The TCR beta cDNA libraries carried unique molecular identifiers. TCRdb re-analysed the PCR reads in MiXCR, keeping a single row per CDR3 protein. This table has approximately 400,000 distinct CDR3 sequences, less than 40% appearing once. Study outcomes and limitations: Patients showed TRBV5-6, TRBV5-1 and TRBV20-1 among roughly 5 TRBV segments more frequent than in controls.

The receptor was isolated from a girl aged 10 to 17 with multiple sclerosis. Sequences were obtained from blood. V gene TRBV7-2 combines with J gene TRBJ2-5; 8 bases fit TRBD1. The CDR3 nucleotides read TGTGCCAGCAGCCGCGGACAGGGACAACAAGAGACCCAGTACTTC. Protein sequence: CASSRGQGQQETQYF.